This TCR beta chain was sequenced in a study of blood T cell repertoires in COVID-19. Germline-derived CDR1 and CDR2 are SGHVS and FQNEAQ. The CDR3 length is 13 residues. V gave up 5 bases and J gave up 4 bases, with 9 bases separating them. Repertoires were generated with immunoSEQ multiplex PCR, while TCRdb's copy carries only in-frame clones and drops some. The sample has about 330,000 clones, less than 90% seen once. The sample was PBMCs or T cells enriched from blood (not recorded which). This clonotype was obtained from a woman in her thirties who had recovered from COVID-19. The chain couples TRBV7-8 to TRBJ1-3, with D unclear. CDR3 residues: CASSPAGGNTIYF. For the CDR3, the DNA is TGTGCCAGCAGCCCAGCCGGGGGAAACACCATATATTTT.